This T cell receptor beta chain was captured by sequencing in a study of T cell responses to AZD1222 COVID-19 vaccine. Whole-study results and caveats: AZD1222 recipients seropositive at baseline numbered only 5 or 6. In a largely white British group with more females than males, clonal diversity was possibly underestimated.

Concerning this clone itself: Its antigen is unidentified.

V was pared by 0 bases and J by 6 bases, with 3 bases of the junction left unmatched. This CDR3 has 14 amino acids. CDR1 is SGDLS, CDR2 YYNGEE, per germline. The method was immunoSEQ multiplex PCR; TCRdb's version includes in-frame clones alone and lacks a portion of them. The table has more than 95,000 clones, 85% to 90% seen once; the top ten hold about 9.7%. The sample was peripheral blood, taken on day 0 of AZD1222 vaccination. This rearrangement joins TRBV9 to TRBJ2-1, with 7 bases fitting TRBD2. The sequence derives from an adult in good health. CDR3 in amino acids: CASSVGTRGNEQFF. CDR3 in DNA: TGTGCCAGCAGCGTAGGGACTAGGGGCAATGAGCAGTTCTTC.